Presented here are 3 T cell receptor beta chains from one specimen sequenced in a study of regulatory T cells in long-lasting Graves disease. For TCR beta, libraries came from iRepertoire HTBI primers and Arm-PCR of CDR3 regions. MiXCR was run by TCRdb on the multiplex PCR reads, yielding one entry per CDR3 protein. The table lists a few hundred thousand distinct CDR3 sequences, 20% of them singletons. This sample's time point: newly diagnosed GD, antithyroid drugs for less than 3 months. RNA from PBMCs was the source of the TCR library. Sequenced here: peripheral blood mononuclear cells (PBMCs), sampled at new diagnosis, from a patient treated with antithyroid drugs. These receptor sequences come from a female donor with Graves disease.

The chain recombines TRBV24-1 with TRBJ2-2; no clear D. V gave up 7 bases and J gave up 1 base, with 3 bases separating them. Germline V gene sequence: CDR1 KGHDR, CDR2 SFDVKD. The CDR3 is made up of 12 amino acids. The CDR3 DNA is TGTGCCACCAGGAGGAACACCGGGGAGCTGTTTTTT. Amino acid sequence: CATRRNTGELFF.

The chain employs TRBV20-1 and TRBJ2-7, with D unresolved. The germline gives CDR1 DFQATT, CDR2 SNEGSKA (reference sequence). CDR3 length: 13 amino acids. V was pared by 0 bases and J by 3 bases, with 9 bases between. The CDR3: CSAREGPHYEQYF. CDR3 DNA: TGCAGTGCTAGAGAGGGCCCCCACTACGAGCAGTACTTC.

In its sample, this clonotype was seen many times. The J gene is TRBJ1-1, the V gene TRBV3-1; TRBD1 might be the D (5 bases). The germline V gene has CDR1 LGHDT and CDR2 YNNKEL (reference sequence). V dropped 3 bases and J dropped 4 bases, with 12 bases sitting between them. The CDR3 runs 14 residues. This CDR3 is CASSHGGSGTEAFF. CDR3 bases: TGTGCCAGCAGCCATGGGGGATCCGGCACTGAAGCTTTCTTT.